This entry concerns a single T cell receptor beta chain. Its antigen is unidentified. The sample originates from a study of T cell responses to AZD1222 COVID-19 vaccine. Notes on the study in general: Donor demographics were predominantly white British with a female majority; clonal diversity may be underestimated. The CD4 TCRs associated with vaccination extended across spike and predominated at 160-218 and 743-854.

Libraries were prepared by immunoSEQ multiplex PCR; TCRdb keeps only in-frame clonotypes and omits some of them. In the table there are around 200,000 clones, almost 90% of which are singletons. Sequencing was performed on peripheral blood, taken on day 0 of AZD1222 vaccination. This TCR was sampled from an adult in good health.

The CDR3 spells CATSDTTSGAANEQFF. CDR3 DNA sequence: TGTGCCACCAGTGATACCACTAGCGGGGCTGCCAATGAGCAGTTCTTC. The chain recombines TRBV24-1 with TRBJ2-1, with 10 bases identical to TRBD2. The CDR3 length is 16 residues. Per germline, CDR1 KGHDR and CDR2 SFDVKD. The trim removed 3 bases at V and 6 bases at J, leaving 7 bases unmatched.